Below are 18 T cell receptor beta chains sequenced from a single sample in a study of shared clonotypes between healthy human individuals. This table comes from immunoSEQ multiplex PCR, and its TCRdb copy is limited to in-frame clones, with some not included. Of 600,000 to 750,000 clones in the sample, approximately 77% are singletons; the top ten hold about 1.7%. Specimen: memory CD4+ T cells sorted from blood. Subset denoted: CD45RA-negative fraction. The receptors were sampled from a woman in her thirties in good health.

The gene calls are TRBV4-1 and TRBJ1-4; TRBD1 aligns across 7 bases. The CDR3 runs 15 residues. Germline assignment: CDR1 MGHRA and CDR2 YSYEKL. Unmatched junction bases numbered 2, after V lost 0 bases and J lost 4 bases. The CDR3 region is CASSQDGTVNEKLFF. DNA of the CDR3: TGCGCCAGCAGCCAAGACGGGACAGTTAATGAAAAACTGTTTTTT.

CDR3 nucleotide sequence: TGTGCCAGCAGTCTAAGCGGGAGGGCCACCGGGGAGCTGTTTTTT. Translated: CASSLSGRATGELFF. The chain joins TRBV28 to TRBJ2-2, with 10 bases fitting TRBD2. V shed 5 bases, J shed 4 bases, and the junction held 4 bases outside the gene matches. This CDR3 is 15 amino acids long. Germline V CDR1 and CDR2: MDHEN, SYDVKM.

The chain combines TRBV7-2 with TRBJ2-3; no clear D gene. Germline CDR1 and CDR2: SGHTA and FQGNSA. V was shortened by 10 bases and J by 4 bases, with 15 bases between the two germline ends. This CDR3 has 13 amino acids. In DNA, the CDR3 is TGTGCCACCAATTCATATGCGGCAGATACGCAGTATTTT. This gives the protein CATNSYAADTQYF.

This chain joins TRBV5-1 and TRBJ2-4; tentative D call: TRBD2 (5 bases). Per the germline V gene, CDR1 is SGHRS and CDR2 is YFSETQ. This CDR3 is 14 amino acids long. The V end lost 4 bases, the J end lost 8 bases, and 16 bases lay between the germline ends. The CDR3 here is CASSDGVEIDIQYF. In nucleotides, the CDR3 is TGCGCCAGCAGCGACGGGGTTGAAATCGACATTCAGTACTTC.

With regard to this clone: This CDR3 is also generated by other DNA sequences in the sample. The chain couples TRBV5-1 to TRBJ1-1, with 7 positions matching TRBD1. The V gene's germline CDR1 is SGHRS and CDR2 YFSETQ. J was trimmed by 3 bases and V by 4 bases; bases with no gene match: 6. This CDR3 spans 14 amino acids. The CDR3 bases are TGCGCCAGCAGCCCGGGACAGCCCTACACTGAAGCTTTCTTT. It encodes CASSPGQPYTEAFF.

The chain employs TRBV28 and TRBJ2-3; TRBD2 might be the D (5 bases). Germline assignment: CDR1 MDHEN and CDR2 SYDVKM. This CDR3 comprises 14 residues. V was clipped by 4 bases and J by 2 bases, with 10 bases between them. The CDR3: CASSSPLVTDTQYF. The CDR3 nucleotides are TGTGCCAGCAGTTCACCACTAGTCACAGATACGCAGTATTTT.

The chain recombines TRBV28 with TRBJ2-7; the match to TRBD2 covers 7 bases. Germline V gene data show CDR1 as MDHEN and CDR2 as SYDVKM. V shed 2 bases and J 9 bases; nucleotides not matched to a gene: 13. The length of the CDR3 is 15 residues. CDR3 sequence reads: CASSLLGPKRGGQYF. The CDR3 nucleotides are TGTGCCAGCAGTTTACTTGGCCCAAAGCGCGGGGGGCAGTACTTC.

The rearrangement joins TRBV7-9 to TRBJ2-1; D uncertain. V shed 8 bases and J shed 3 bases, with 14 bases lying between them. The CDR3 has 14 amino acids. CDR1 and CDR2 (germline): SEHNR, FQNEAQ (reference sequence). As DNA, the CDR3 is TGTGCCAGCTCCTACAGTTCCGACTACAATGAGCAGTTCTTC. It yields the protein CASSYSSDYNEQFF.

The J gene is TRBJ1-4, the V gene TRBV11-2, with D possibly TRBD1 on 6 matching bases. Trimming removed 5 bases at V and 8 bases at J, with 21 bases between. The germline V gene encodes CDR1 SGHAT and CDR2 FQNNGV. This CDR3 has 16 amino acids. This CDR3 is CASSPKEGGVTEKLFF. The CDR3 DNA follows: TGTGCCAGCAGCCCCAAAGAGGGGGGAGTGACGGAAAAACTGTTTTTT.

The rearrangement links TRBV28 to TRBJ2-3, with TRBD2 matching 9 bases. The CDR3 spans 17 residues. The germline CDR1 and CDR2 sequences are MDHEN and SYDVKM. The V segment lost 7 bases and the J segment 3 bases; nucleotides outside the gene matches: 14. CDR3 bases: TGTGCCAGCATCCTGGCGGGAGGGCCGTCTGGGACAGATACGCAGTATTTT. Translation: CASILAGGPSGTDTQYF.

V usage is TRBV7-6 and J usage is TRBJ2-3, with D perhaps matching TRBD1 or TRBD2 (6 bases each). The CDR3 spans 16 residues. The V end was cut by 1 base, the J end by 0 bases, with 11 bases between. Looked up from germline, CDR1 is SGHVS and CDR2 is FNYEAQ. DNA of the CDR3: TGTGCCAGCAGCTTAGTAGGGGGGACTAGCACAGATACGCAGTATTTT. Its translation is CASSLVGGTSTDTQYF. Looking up the rest from reference TRBV7-6 and TRBJ2-3 gives the full variable domain: GAGVSQSPRYKVTKRGQDVALRCDPISGHVSLYWYRQALGQGPEFLTYFNYEAQQDKSGLPNDRFSAERPEGSISTLTIQRTEQRDSAMYRCASSLVGGTSTDTQYFGPGTRLTVL.

The gene calls are TRBV6-6 and TRBJ2-2; 10 bases fit TRBD2. Losses at the gene ends were 5 bases for V and 3 bases for J; bases not matched to a gene: 3. This CDR3 has 15 residues. CDR1 and CDR2 (germline): MNHNY, SVGAGI (reference sequence). CDR3 amino acids: CASSPTSGDTGELFF. The CDR3 DNA reads TGTGCCAGCAGTCCTACTAGCGGGGACACCGGGGAGCTGTTTTTT.

This clone was recorded a few times. V is TRBV28 and J is TRBJ1-2; D is unclear. The V and J ends lost 7 bases and 7 bases respectively, with 16 bases between them. The CDR3 is made up of 13 amino acids. Looked up from germline, CDR1 is MDHEN and CDR2 is SYDVKM. The CDR3 reads CASNINTLGGYTF. In DNA, the CDR3 is TGTGCCAGCAACATCAATACCCTCGGTGGCTACACCTTC.

Written as DNA, the CDR3 is TGTGCCAGCAGCTCGTTAGACAGGGGCGGAAATGGCTACACCTTC. As protein: CASSSLDRGGNGYTF. The chain has TRBV7-9 and TRBJ1-2, with 8 bases that match TRBD1. The CDR3 runs to 15 residues. Per the germline V gene, CDR1 is SEHNR and CDR2 is FQNEAQ (reference sequence). The ends lost 4 bases at V and 6 bases at J; junction bases unmatched: 10.

The rearrangement links TRBV6-1 to TRBJ2-2; D is undetermined. The germline CDR1 and CDR2 sequences are MNHNS and SASEGT. V gave up 4 bases and J gave up 2 bases, with 8 bases separating them. This CDR3 has 14 residues. The CDR3 is CASSAVRNTGELFF. CDR3 bases: TGTGCCAGCAGTGCGGTCCGAAACACCGGGGAGCTGTTTTTT.

V usage is TRBV4-1 and J usage is TRBJ1-5; no clear D gene. Germline V CDR1 and CDR2: MGHRA, YSYEKL. V was trimmed by 0 bases and J by 6 bases, leaving 6 bases between them. CDR3 length: 13 amino acids. CDR3 sequence: CASSQDPVQPQHF. In DNA, the CDR3 is TGCGCCAGCAGCCAAGATCCGGTTCAGCCCCAGCATTTT.

In its sample, this clone was seen many times. The J gene is TRBJ2-1, the V gene TRBV5-4; D remains ambiguous. CDR1 is SGHNT, CDR2 YYREEE, per germline (reference sequence). V dropped 5 bases and J dropped 5 bases, with 8 bases sitting between them. This CDR3 is built from 12 residues. CDR3 in DNA: TGTGCCAGCAGGATGGAGAACAATGAGCAGTTCTTC. Its protein is CASRMENNEQFF.

About this clone itself: The same CDR3 can be traced to other DNA sequences in this sample. This rearrangement joins TRBV11-3 to TRBJ2-2; TRBD2 is a possible D gene (5 bases). Trimming took off 3 bases at V and 3 bases at J, with 11 bases between the two ends. CDR1 and CDR2 from the germline V gene are SGHNT and YENEEA. The CDR3 consists of 15 residues. The CDR3 nucleotides are TGTGCCAGCAGCTTGAGCGGTGGGGACACCGGGGAGCTGTTTTTT. The encoded protein is CASSLSGGDTGELFF.